These T cell receptor beta chains were read from a single sample in a study of blood T cell repertoires in COVID-19. This table comes from immunoSEQ multiplex PCR, and its TCRdb copy is limited to in-frame clones, with some not included. The table includes over 45,000 clones, around 90% detected once. Specimen: peripheral blood. These receptors were taken from a woman in her sixties with active or convalescent COVID-19. Both conserved end residues are part of each CDR3. The D gene is left open where the match is weak. Size is omitted from some rows. Given values are once, few, many or a class for expanded clones.

V,J,size,D,CDR3,DNA
TRBV6-5,TRBJ2-7,.,TRBD2,CASLTSGSNEQYF,TGTGCCAGCTTAACTAGCGGGAGCAACGAGCAGTACTTC
TRBV27,TRBJ2-1,few,TRBD2,CASSLAGAYNEQFF,TGTGCCAGCAGTTTAGCGGGAGCCTACAATGAGCAGTTCTTC
TRBV6-2/TRBV6-3,TRBJ1-2,.,TRBD1,CASSSPQGGYDGYTF,TGTGCCAGCAGTTCCCCGCAGGGGGGATACGATGGCTACACCTTC
TRBV19,TRBJ2-3,once,TRBD1,CATWTGGDTQYF,TGTGCCACCTGGACAGGGGGAGATACGCAGTATTTT
TRBV6-2/TRBV6-3,TRBJ2-3,.,TRBD2,CASSPRGTSGTDTQYF,TGTGCCAGCAGTCCCCGGGGGACTAGCGGCACAGATACGCAGTATTTT
TRBV6-1,TRBJ2-5,.,.,CASSEQEVVETQYF,TGTGCCAGCAGTGAACAGGAAGTAGTAGAGACCCAGTACTTC
TRBV18,TRBJ2-4,.,.,CASSPGSLAKNIQYF,TGTGCCAGCTCACCCGGGTCACTAGCCAAAAACATTCAGTACTTC
TRBV7-2,TRBJ1-1,.,TRBD1,CASSRLGQSNTEAFF,TGTGCCAGCAGCCGCTTGGGACAGTCCAACACTGAAGCTTTCTTT
TRBV6-5,TRBJ1-2,.,.,CASSFGYGYTF,TGTGCCAGCAGTTTCGGCTATGGCTACACCTTC
TRBV25-1,TRBJ1-2,.,TRBD1,CASTGDRGVSDGYTF,TGTGCCAGCACTGGTGACAGGGGGGTCTCGGATGGCTACACCTTC
TRBV28,TRBJ2-7,.,TRBD1,CASSLGQESYEQYF,TGTGCCAGCAGTTTGGGACAGGAGTCCTACGAGCAGTACTTC
TRBV28,TRBJ2-5,.,.,CASSYNQETQYF,TGTGCCAGCAGTTACAACCAAGAGACCCAGTACTTC
TRBV27,TRBJ1-5,.,.,CASSSGVSSPQHF,TGTGCCAGCAGTTCGGGGGTATCTTCGCCCCAGCATTTT
TRBV27,TRBJ2-7,.,.,CASSLSRPSSYEQYF,TGTGCCAGCAGTTTATCGAGGCCTAGTTCCTACGAGCAGTACTTC
TRBV30,TRBJ2-3,.,TRBD2,CAWSMVTSGIADTQYF,TGTGCCTGGAGTATGGTAACTAGCGGGATAGCAGATACGCAGTATTTT
TRBV7-8,TRBJ2-7,.,.,CASSLEGGDYEQYF,TGTGCCAGCAGCTTAGAAGGGGGGGACTACGAGCAGTACTTC
TRBV10-3,TRBJ1-1,.,TRBD1,CATVSQGPNTEAFF,TGTGCCACCGTATCACAGGGGCCGAACACTGAAGCTTTCTTT
TRBV5-6,TRBJ2-1,.,TRBD2,CASSLAGTGDEQFF,TGTGCCAGCAGCTTAGCGGGAACGGGGGATGAGCAGTTCTTC
TRBV28,TRBJ2-7,.,.,CASNRGSYEQYF,TGTGCCAGCAACCGGGGTTCCTACGAGCAGTACTTC
TRBV28,TRBJ2-6,.,TRBD2,CASSTGLAITLSGANVLTF,TGTGCCAGCAGTACCGGACTAGCCATTACCTTATCTGGGGCCAACGTCCTGACTTTC
TRBV6-5,TRBJ2-1,.,TRBD2,CASSRLAGANEQFF,TGTGCCAGCAGTCGACTAGCGGGAGCCAATGAGCAGTTCTTC
TRBV28,TRBJ2-7,.,TRBD2,CASLGLAGDPYYEQYF,TGTGCCAGCCTGGGACTAGCGGGAGACCCTTACTACGAGCAGTACTTC
TRBV28,TRBJ2-1,.,.,CASSLQDSVYNEQFF,TGTGCCAGCAGTTTACAGGACTCCGTCTACAATGAGCAGTTCTTC
TRBV6-2/TRBV6-3,TRBJ2-2,.,.,CASSFTGWVGELFF,TGTGCCAGCAGTTTCACAGGGTGGGTCGGGGAGCTGTTTTTT
TRBV5-1,TRBJ1-2,.,.,CASSLGHNYGYTF,TGCGCCAGCAGCTTGGGGCATAACTATGGCTACACCTTC
TRBV7-3,TRBJ2-2,.,.,CASSPFTGELFF,TGTGCCAGCAGCCCCTTCACCGGGGAGCTGTTTTTT
TRBV28,TRBJ2-1,.,.,CASSFFEAEGEQFF,TGTGCCAGCAGTTTTTTCGAGGCAGAGGGTGAGCAGTTCTTC
TRBV28,TRBJ1-5,.,.,CASRDPGHTRNQPQHF,TGTGCCAGCAGGGACCCAGGGCACACCCGCAATCAGCCCCAGCATTTT
TRBV19,TRBJ2-3,.,.,CASRAAGATDTQYF,TGTGCCAGTCGGGCCGCGGGGGCCACAGATACGCAGTATTTT
TRBV4-1,TRBJ1-4,.,.,CASSQGVQGYGEKLFF,TGCGCCAGCAGCCAAGGCGTTCAGGGGTACGGAGAAAAACTGTTTTTT
TRBV11-2,TRBJ1-1,once,.,CASSLLQGGRGTYATEAFF,TGTGCCAGCAGCTTACTTCAAGGGGGGAGGGGGACCTATGCCACTGAAGCTTTCTTT
TRBV6-5,TRBJ2-7,once,.,CASSARSGRDEQYF,TGTGCCAGCAGCGCCAGGTCAGGCAGGGACGAGCAGTACTTC
TRBV7-2,TRBJ2-3,.,TRBD1,CASSGGTGTGGYTQYF,TGTGCCAGCAGCGGGGGGACCGGGACAGGGGGATATACGCAGTATTTT
TRBV5-4,TRBJ1-2,.,TRBD1,CASSWAGGNYGYTF,TGTGCCAGCAGCTGGGCAGGGGGCAACTATGGCTACACCTTC
TRBV11-3,TRBJ2-1,.,TRBD2,CASSLGRGDNEQFF,TGTGCCAGCAGCTTAGGGCGGGGGGACAATGAGCAGTTCTTC
TRBV6-6,TRBJ1-1,.,TRBD1,CASSSAGTENTEAFF,TGTGCCAGCAGTTCAGCCGGGACAGAAAACACTGAAGCTTTCTTT
TRBV28,TRBJ2-7,.,TRBD2,CASSLRGGTYEQYF,TGTGCCAGCAGTTTACGCGGGGGAACCTACGAGCAGTACTTC
TRBV27,TRBJ1-6,once,.,CASGWASPNSPLHF,TGTGCCAGCGGCTGGGCATCCCCTAATTCACCCCTCCACTTT
TRBV25-1,TRBJ1-6,.,.,CASTIGRNSPLHF,TGTGCCAGCACCATCGGGAGAAATTCACCCCTCCACTTT
TRBV19,TRBJ1-1,.,.,CASSIPPNTEAFF,TGTGCCAGTAGTATTCCCCCAAACACTGAAGCTTTCTTT
TRBV27,TRBJ2-4,.,TRBD1,CASSLDRGENIQYF,TGTGCCAGCAGTTTGGACAGGGGAGAAAACATTCAGTACTTC
TRBV9,TRBJ2-7,once,.,CASSPRTGRAEQYF,TGTGCCAGCAGCCCGCGGACAGGGAGGGCCGAGCAGTACTTC
TRBV27,TRBJ2-7,.,.,CASSFQGNEQYF,TGTGCCAGCAGTTTCCAGGGGAACGAGCAGTACTTC